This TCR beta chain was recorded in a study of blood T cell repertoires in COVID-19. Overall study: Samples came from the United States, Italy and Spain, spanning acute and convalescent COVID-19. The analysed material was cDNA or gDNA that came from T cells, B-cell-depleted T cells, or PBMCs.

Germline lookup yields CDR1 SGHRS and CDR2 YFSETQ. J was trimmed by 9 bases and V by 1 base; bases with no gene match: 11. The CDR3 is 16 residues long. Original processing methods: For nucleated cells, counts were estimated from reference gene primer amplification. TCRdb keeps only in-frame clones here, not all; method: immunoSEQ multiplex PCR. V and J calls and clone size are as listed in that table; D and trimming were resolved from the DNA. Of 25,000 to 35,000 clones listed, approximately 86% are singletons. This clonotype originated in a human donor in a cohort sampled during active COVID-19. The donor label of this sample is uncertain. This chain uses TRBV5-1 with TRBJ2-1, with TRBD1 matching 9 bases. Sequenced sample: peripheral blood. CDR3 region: CASSLTPGQGVGEQFF. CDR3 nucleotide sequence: TGCGCCAGCAGCTTGACCCCGGGACAGGGTGTGGGTGAGCAGTTCTTC. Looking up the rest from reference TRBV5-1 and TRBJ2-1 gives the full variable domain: KAGVTQTPRYLIKTRGQQVTLSCSPISGHRSVSWYQQTPGQGLQFLFEYFSETQRNKGNFPGRFSGRQFSNSRSEMNVSTLELGDSALYLCASSLTPGQGVGEQFFGPGTRLTVL.